The rows below give T cell receptor beta chains drawn from one sample of a study of T-cell memory formation after mild COVID-19. TCRdb reanalysed the 5' RACE reads using MiXCR and keeps one entry per CDR3 protein. The sample contains 450,000 or so distinct CDR3 sequences, approximately 20% of which appear only once. Sequenced input: PBMCs or a T cell subset sorted from them (not recorded which). These receptors originate from an adult woman who had mild COVID-19 (a few samples of this study predate the infection). Cell type and time point are not known. The CDR3 runs from the conserved cysteine through the conserved F or W. A D gene is named only where the DNA matches it firmly. Clone size, where shown, is once, few, many, or a class for clones that have expanded.

v_call	clone_size	j_call	d_call	cdr3_nt	cdr3_aa
TRBV5-1	few	TRBJ2-5	-	TGCGCCAGCAGCCCGGACAGCGCGGACGAGACCCAGTACTTC	CASSPDSADETQYF
TRBV6-2/TRBV6-3	-	TRBJ2-1	-	TGTGCCAGCAGTTACTCTACGGGGGATGAGCAGTTCTTC	CASSYSTGDEQFF
TRBV6-2/TRBV6-3	few	TRBJ2-7	TRBD2	TGTGCCAGCAGGCAACTAGCGGGAGGGCCCCACGAGCAGTACTTC	CASRQLAGGPHEQYF
TRBV20-1	few	TRBJ2-6	-	TGCAGTGCTAGAGATTGGGGACGGGGGACGCCTGGGGCCAACGTCCTGACTTTC	CSARDWGRGTPGANVLTF
TRBV21-1	few	TRBJ2-6	-	TGTGCCAGCAGCCCCATTTGGAGCCCGGGACAGTCGATCTCTGGGGCCAACGTCCTGACTTTC	CASSPIWSPGQSISGANVLTF
TRBV6-5	-	TRBJ1-1	-	TGTGCCAGCACGGCGGACCACACTGAAGCTTTCTTT	CASTADHTEAFF
TRBV30	-	TRBJ1-6	-	TGTGCCTGGAGTGATGGGGGATCCCCCAATTCACCCCTCCACTTT	CAWSDGGSPNSPLHF
TRBV14	-	TRBJ2-1	TRBD1	TGTGCCAGCAGCAAGGACAGGGTCTACTACAATGAGCAGTTCTTC	CASSKDRVYYNEQFF
TRBV20-1	few	TRBJ2-3	TRBD2	TGCAGTGCGAAGCGGGGGCCCCGCACAGATACGCAGTATTTT	CSAKRGPRTDTQYF
TRBV28	-	TRBJ1-4	TRBD1	TGTGCCAGCAGTTCAGGACAGGGGGCTCGAGAAAAACTGTTTTTT	CASSSGQGAREKLFF
TRBV20-1	-	TRBJ2-7	-	TGCAGTGCTAGAAATCCCGAGTCCTACGAGCAGTACTTC	CSARNPESYEQYF
TRBV5-5	-	TRBJ2-7	-	TGTGCCAGCAGCTCGGCCCCCTTCTCGGAGCAGTACTTC	CASSSAPFSEQYF
TRBV24-1	-	TRBJ1-2	-	TGTGCCACCAGTGACAGGGCTGACTATGGCTACACCTTC	CATSDRADYGYTF
TRBV7-9	many	TRBJ1-4	-	TGTGCCAGCAGCTTAAATGAAAAACTGTTTTTT	CASSLNEKLFF
TRBV5-1	few	TRBJ1-2	-	TGCGCCAGCAGCCCTAAACAGGGTCAGCTGGGCTACACCTTC	CASSPKQGQLGYTF
TRBV11-2	-	TRBJ2-3	-	TGTGCCAGCAGCTTTGCGGAGCTCCTTACATTCACAGATACGCAGTATTTT	CASSFAELLTFTDTQYF
TRBV11-2	few	TRBJ2-7	TRBD1	TGTGCCAGCAGCCCCGACAGGGTGCCCTCCTACGAGCAGTACTTC	CASSPDRVPSYEQYF
TRBV29-1	few	TRBJ1-1	-	TGCAGCGTTGAGGTTCACATCGTCCTGAACACTGAAGCTTTCTTT	CSVEVHIVLNTEAFF
TRBV5-1	-	TRBJ2-3	TRBD1	TGCGCCAGCAGCGGATACAGGGGGATAAACACAGATACGCAGTATTTT	CASSGYRGINTDTQYF
TRBV5-1	-	TRBJ2-1	-	TGCGCCAGCAGCTTGGCCGGTGCGGGTGCTTACAATGAGCAGTTCTTC	CASSLAGAGAYNEQFF
TRBV5-6	-	TRBJ1-2	-	TGTGCCAGCAGTTCCCTAGGGGACTATGGCTACACCTTC	CASSSLGDYGYTF
TRBV10-2	-	TRBJ2-1	TRBD2	TGCGCCAGCAGTGACGGCGGGGGGAAGGTCATAGATGAGCAGTTCTTC	CASSDGGGKVIDEQFF
TRBV7-8	once	TRBJ2-7	-	TGTGCCAGCAGCTTAGAGGCAGGAAGGCAGTACTTC	CASSLEAGRQYF
TRBV20-1	few	TRBJ2-3	TRBD2	TGCAGTGCTAGAGCCGGGGGGGCCACAGATACGCAGTATTTT	CSARAGGATDTQYF
TRBV7-3	few	TRBJ2-5	-	TGTGCCAGCAGCTTAAGCCCAGAAGAGACCCAGTACTTC	CASSLSPEETQYF
TRBV5-4	-	TRBJ1-5	-	TGTGCCAGCAGCTATGAAGGGGTGGGTCAGCCCCAGCATTTT	CASSYEGVGQPQHF
TRBV10-3	-	TRBJ1-2	-	TGTGCCATCAGTGCCACCTGGGGGGCCGGTGGCTACACCTTC	CAISATWGAGGYTF
TRBV20-1	-	TRBJ1-2	TRBD1	TGCAGTGCGCTCCCCAGGACAGGAATCTATGGCTACACCTTC	CSALPRTGIYGYTF
TRBV25-1	few	TRBJ1-1	-	TGTGCCAGCAGTGAAGGGGCGAACACTGAAGCTTTCTTT	CASSEGANTEAFF
TRBV7-3	few	TRBJ2-1	TRBD2	TGTGCCAGCAGCTACGTAGCGGGAGGCAATGAGCAGTTCTTC	CASSYVAGGNEQFF
TRBV5-1	-	TRBJ1-2	-	TGCGCCAGCAGCAAAATTATGAGGGTTTTGTTGGATGGCTACACCTTC	CASSKIMRVLLDGYTF
TRBV5-5	-	TRBJ1-4	-	TGTGCCAGCAGCTCCCCGGGCCGCGGGACGTGGAATGAAAAACTGTTTTTT	CASSSPGRGTWNEKLFF
TRBV11-1	-	TRBJ1-1	-	TGTGCCAGCAGATTAGGGGACCTAAACACTGAAGCTTTCTTT	CASRLGDLNTEAFF
TRBV4-2	-	TRBJ2-5	TRBD2	TGTGCCAGCAGCCAAGACCAGACTAGCGGGAGAGGGGGAGAGACCCAGTACTTC	CASSQDQTSGRGGETQYF
TRBV5-1	many	TRBJ2-1	-	TGCGCCAGCACCCCGGGGGTGAGTTACTACAATGAGCAGTTCTTC	CASTPGVSYYNEQFF
TRBV24-1	few	TRBJ2-7	-	TGTGCCACCAGTGAAGGCCACTACTACGAGCAGTACTTC	CATSEGHYYEQYF
TRBV5-1	-	TRBJ1-2	TRBD1	TGCGCCAGCAGCTTACCCAATCCCGGGACAGGGGGCGGTGGCTACACCTTC	CASSLPNPGTGGGGYTF
TRBV20-1	-	TRBJ1-2	-	TGCAGTGCTAGCGGAGCATCTGCTGATTATGGCTACACCTTC	CSASGASADYGYTF
TRBV29-1	few	TRBJ2-5	-	TGCAGCGTTGAAGACTCGGGCAGGGTAGAGACCCAGTACTTC	CSVEDSGRVETQYF
TRBV3-1	-	TRBJ1-1	TRBD1	TGTGCCAGCAGCCCACTCTTGGACAGGGGGAGTACTGAAGCTTTCTTT	CASSPLLDRGSTEAFF
TRBV2	few	TRBJ1-6	-	TGTGCCAGCAGTCACGATTCACCCCTCCACTTT	CASSHDSPLHF
TRBV10-3	-	TRBJ2-1	TRBD2	TGTGCCATCAGGGGGACCCCGGGACTAGCGGACTCCTACAATGAGCAGTTCTTC	CAIRGTPGLADSYNEQFF
TRBV15	-	TRBJ1-1	-	TGTGCCACCAGCAGAGCTTGGAACACTGAAGCTTTCTTT	CATSRAWNTEAFF
TRBV7-2	-	TRBJ2-1	TRBD2	TGTGCCAGCAGCTCCCGACTAGCGGGAGGCAGTGAGCAGTTCTTC	CASSSRLAGGSEQFF
TRBV7-2	few	TRBJ2-1	-	TGTGCCAGCAGCTTAGCGGCGACCCCAAATGAGCAGTTCTTC	CASSLAATPNEQFF
TRBV24-1	-	TRBJ2-3	-	TGTGCCACCAGTGATCATGCGGATACGCAGTATTTT	CATSDHADTQYF
TRBV2	-	TRBJ1-5	-	TGTGCCAGCAGGCAGACAGATGGCAATCAGCCCCAGCATTTT	CASRQTDGNQPQHF
TRBV7-2	few	TRBJ2-5	-	TGTGCCAGCAGCTTGACCCCCAGGGGGGCCCAGTACTTC	CASSLTPRGAQYF
TRBV24-1	many	TRBJ2-1	-	TGTGCCACCAGTGACATAGCGGAGAGAGGTGGGCAGTTCTTC	CATSDIAERGGQFF
TRBV29-1	-	TRBJ2-7	TRBD1	TGCAGCGCTGGGACAGGGATCTACGAGCAGTACTTC	CSAGTGIYEQYF
TRBV3-1	few	TRBJ1-1	TRBD1	TGTGCCAGCAGAGGACAGGTGAACACTGAAGCTTTCTTT	CASRGQVNTEAFF
TRBV7-6	-	TRBJ1-2	-	TGTGCCAGCAGCTTAGACTTAGGACAAGGGTACTATGGCTACACCTTC	CASSLDLGQGYYGYTF
TRBV7-2	many	TRBJ2-1	-	TGTGCCAGCAGGTTAGATATGAATGAGCAGTTCTTC	CASRLDMNEQFF
TRBV6-1	-	TRBJ2-1	TRBD2	TGTGCCAGCAGTGTGACTAGCGGGGGGGCCTACGATGAGCAGTTCTTC	CASSVTSGGAYDEQFF
TRBV6-5	-	TRBJ1-4	-	TGTGCCAGCAGTTTCACCGGGTTACAGAATGAAAAACTGTTTTTT	CASSFTGLQNEKLFF
TRBV10-3	few	TRBJ2-3	-	TGTGCCATCAGTGAACAGCAAGCTTGGGGGGATACGCAGTATTTT	CAISEQQAWGDTQYF
TRBV5-6	-	TRBJ1-2	TRBD1	TGTGCCAGCAGCTTGGGCGGACAGGGATGGTACGGCTACACCTTC	CASSLGGQGWYGYTF
TRBV4-1	few	TRBJ2-5	-	TGCGCCAGCAGCCAACGAGGGGCAGGGCAAGAGACCCAGTACTTC	CASSQRGAGQETQYF
TRBV24-1	-	TRBJ2-7	-	TGTGCCACCAGTGACCCGAGCGACGAGCAGTACTTC	CATSDPSDEQYF
TRBV12-3/TRBV12-4	few	TRBJ1-2	-	TGTGCCAGCAGTTTCGGGGCGCAGGATGGCTACACCTTC	CASSFGAQDGYTF